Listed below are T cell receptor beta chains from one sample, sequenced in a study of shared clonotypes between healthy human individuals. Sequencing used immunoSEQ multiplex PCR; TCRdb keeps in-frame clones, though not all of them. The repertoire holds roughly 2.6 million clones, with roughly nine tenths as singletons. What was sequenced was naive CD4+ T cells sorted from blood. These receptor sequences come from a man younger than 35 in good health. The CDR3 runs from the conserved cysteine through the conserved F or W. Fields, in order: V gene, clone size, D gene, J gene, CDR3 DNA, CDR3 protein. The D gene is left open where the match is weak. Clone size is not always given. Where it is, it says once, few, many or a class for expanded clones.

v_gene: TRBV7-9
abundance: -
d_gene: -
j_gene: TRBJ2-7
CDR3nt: TGTGCCAGCAGCTTAGATGGGGTGGTCTACGAGCAGTACTTC
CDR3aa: CASSLDGVVYEQYF

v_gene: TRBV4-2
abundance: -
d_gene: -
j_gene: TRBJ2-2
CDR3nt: TGTGCCAGCAGCCAAGTTGAGGCGGCTGCCGGGGAGCTGTTTTTT
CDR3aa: CASSQVEAAAGELFF

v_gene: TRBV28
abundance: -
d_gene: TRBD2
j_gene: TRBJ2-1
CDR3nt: TGTGCCAGCAGTCACGGTCGGACTAGCGGGGGGCCGTACAATGAGCAGTTCTTC
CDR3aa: CASSHGRTSGGPYNEQFF

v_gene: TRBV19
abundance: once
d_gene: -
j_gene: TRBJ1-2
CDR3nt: TGTGCCAGTAGTCCTATTGACAATAACTATGGCTACACCTTC
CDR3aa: CASSPIDNNYGYTF

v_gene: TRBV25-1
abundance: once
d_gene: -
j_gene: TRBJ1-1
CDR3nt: TGTGCCACCTCGAGGGCAGGGAGGGACACTGAAGCTTTCTTT
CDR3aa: CATSRAGRDTEAFF

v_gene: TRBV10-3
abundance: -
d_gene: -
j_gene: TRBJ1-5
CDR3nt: TGTGCCATCAGTGGAGCTGGGAGCAATCAGCCCCAGCATTTT
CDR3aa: CAISGAGSNQPQHF

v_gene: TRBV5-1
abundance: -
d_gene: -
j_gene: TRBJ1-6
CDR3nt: TGCGCCAGCAGCTTGGATCCAGCGAATTCACCCCTCCACTTT
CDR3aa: CASSLDPANSPLHF

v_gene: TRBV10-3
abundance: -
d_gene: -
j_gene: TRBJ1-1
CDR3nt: TGTGCCATCAGGGATCCCAGGAACACTGAAGCTTTCTTT
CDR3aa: CAIRDPRNTEAFF

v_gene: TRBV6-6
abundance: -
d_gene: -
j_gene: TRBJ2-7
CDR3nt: TGTGCCAGCACGACCGGGACTTACTCCTACGAGCAGTACTTC
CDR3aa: CASTTGTYSYEQYF

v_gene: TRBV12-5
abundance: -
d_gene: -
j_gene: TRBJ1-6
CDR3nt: TGTGCTAGTGGTTTGGTCGAAGTGTTTTCCTATAATTCACCCCTCCACTTT
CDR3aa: CASGLVEVFSYNSPLHF

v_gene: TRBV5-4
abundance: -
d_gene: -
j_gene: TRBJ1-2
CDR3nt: TGTGCCAGCAGCTTGGTGGAGAACTATGGCTACACCTTC
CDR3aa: CASSLVENYGYTF

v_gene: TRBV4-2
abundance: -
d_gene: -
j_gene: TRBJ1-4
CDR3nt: TGTGCCAGCAGCCAAGATCCATCGGCCGGGGGAACTAATGAAAAACTGTTTTTT
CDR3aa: CASSQDPSAGGTNEKLFF

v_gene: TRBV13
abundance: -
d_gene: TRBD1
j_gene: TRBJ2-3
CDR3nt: TGTGCCAGCAGCTACGGGACAGGGAAAAGTAGCACAGATACGCAGTATTTT
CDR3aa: CASSYGTGKSSTDTQYF

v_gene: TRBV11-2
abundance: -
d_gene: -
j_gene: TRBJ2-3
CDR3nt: TGTGCCAGCAGCAATTACAATCGCCAGTATTTT
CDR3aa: CASSNYNRQYF

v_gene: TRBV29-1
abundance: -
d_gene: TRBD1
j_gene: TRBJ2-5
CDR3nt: TGCAGCGTTGTCAGGGGGCTTCCGAGCGGCCAAGAGACCCAGTACTTC
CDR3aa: CSVVRGLPSGQETQYF